What follows are 32 T cell receptor beta chains derived from one specimen sequenced in a study of CD8 T cells in ankylosing spondylitis. Study results and caveats: Typical of ankylosing spondylitis blood, it appeared, was a TCR beta motif of several highly homologous variants.

Their antigens remain unidentified. MiXCR was run by TCRdb on the 5' RACE reads, yielding one entry per CDR3 protein. The repertoire has approximately 400,000 distinct CDR3 sequences, roughly 27% of them found once; the top ten carry 0.85% to 1%. Sequencing was carried out using blood, either unsorted or a sorted T cell fraction (not recorded which). These receptors were collected from a male donor with ankylosing spondylitis.

The chain has TRBV29-1 and TRBJ2-2; the match to TRBD2 covers 12 bases. The CDR3 contains 14 residues. In germline, CDR1 is SQVTM, CDR2 ANQGSEA. The trim removed 5 bases at V and 7 bases at J, leaving 5 bases unmatched. The CDR3 reads CSVWTSGIGGELFF. CDR3 DNA: TGCAGCGTTTGGACTAGCGGGATTGGCGGGGAGCTGTTTTTT.

The rearrangement joins TRBV7-8 to TRBJ2-5; 10 bases agree with TRBD2. The germline gives CDR1 SGHVS, CDR2 FQNEAQ. The J segment lost 7 bases and the V segment lost 0 bases, leaving 5 bases of the junction unmatched. The CDR3 has 15 amino acids. The CDR3 bases are TGTGCCAGCAGCTTAGCGGCTAGCGGGAGAGGGACCCAGTACTTC. This encodes CASSLAASGRGTQYF. Full variable domain (remainder filled in from reference TRBV7-8 and TRBJ2-5): GAGVSQSPRYKVAKRGQDVALRCDPISGHVSLFWYQQALGQGPEFLTYFQNEAQLDKSGLPSDRFFAERPEGSVSTLKIQRTQQEDSAVYLCASSLAASGRGTQYFGPGTRLLVL.

In this sample, this clonotype turned up a few times. The chain has TRBV5-1 and TRBJ2-1, with D maybe TRBD2 (6 bases). V lost 4 bases, J lost 8 bases, and 10 bases lay in between. Per germline, CDR1 SGHRS and CDR2 YFSETQ. This CDR3 comprises 12 residues. CDR3 DNA: TGCGCCAGCAGCCTCTCTAGCGATGAGCAGTTCTTC. This translates into CASSLSSDEQFF.

This sequence joins TRBV12-3 or TRBV12-4 and TRBJ1-1; TRBD1 aligns across 7 bases. The CDR3 has 15 residues. V trimming: 5 bases; J trimming: 0 bases; junction bases outside the gene matches: 6. CDR3 in amino acids: CASSPQGQMNTEAFF. As DNA, the CDR3 is TGTGCCAGCAGTCCGCAGGGACAGATGAACACTGAAGCTTTCTTT.

This clonotype occurred a few times. This sequence joins TRBV18 and TRBJ2-5; TRBD2 matches 8 bases. V trimming: 3 bases; J trimming: 4 bases; junction bases outside the gene matches: 7. Germline CDR1 is KGHSH and CDR2 is LQKENI. This CDR3 contains 15 residues. CDR3 DNA sequence: TGTGCCAGCTCACCCCGAAGCGGGAGCGGAGAGACCCAGTACTTC. Encoded protein: CASSPRSGSGETQYF.

This clonotype was observed a single time. The chain recombines TRBV28 with TRBJ1-1; D uncertain. The germline V gene encodes CDR1 MDHEN and CDR2 SYDVKM. This CDR3 is 12 amino acids long. Trimming took 4 bases from V and 6 from J, leaving 9 bases between them. CDR3 DNA sequence: TGTGCCAGCAGTTCTCTGGCCGCTGAAGCTTTCTTT. Protein product: CASSSLAAEAFF.

The gene calls are TRBV4-2 and TRBJ2-3, with D hard to call. Between the trimmed V and J ends, which lost 4 bases and 11 bases, there was a span of 13 bases. Per germline, CDR1 LGHNA and CDR2 YNFKEQ. The CDR3 consists of 12 residues. The CDR3 here is CASSLTTGGQYF. The CDR3 DNA reads as TGTGCCAGCAGCCTGACCACCGGTGGGCAGTATTTT.

This clonotype was picked up a small number of times. The rearrangement uses TRBV29-1 and TRBJ2-3; tentatively, D is TRBD2 (6 bases). Germline V gene data show CDR1 as SQVTM and CDR2 as ANQGSEA. CDR3 length: 13 amino acids. Deletions cut 6 bases from V and 6 bases from J, with 16 bases between. The CDR3 DNA reads as TGCAGCGTCCGGGAGCCACAAATCGATACGCAGTATTTT. It specifies CSVREPQIDTQYF.

The J gene is TRBJ2-1, the V gene TRBV3-1; D remains ambiguous. V lost 5 bases and J lost 5, with 16 bases in between. The germline V gene encodes CDR1 LGHDT and CDR2 YNNKEL (reference sequence). This CDR3 comprises 15 residues. CDR3 nucleotides: TGTGCCAGCAGCAAATTCTTCGGACGGAACAATGAGCAGTTCTTC. Encoded protein: CASSKFFGRNNEQFF.

V gene TRBV5-1 combines with J gene TRBJ2-6; either TRBD1 or TRBD2 may supply D (7 bases each). The germline gives CDR1 SGHRS, CDR2 YFSETQ. The CDR3 length is 17 residues. Trimming removed 5 bases at V and 4 bases at J, with 19 bases between. The CDR3 reads CASRYRGGPSGANVLTF. CDR3 in DNA: TGCGCCAGCAGGTACAGGGGAGGGCCCTCGGGGGCCAACGTCCTGACTTTC.

This clonotype was seen more than once but under ten times. The V gene is TRBV12-3 or TRBV12-4, the J gene TRBJ2-2, with TRBD2 identical over 12 bases. The CDR3 sequence is 18 residues long. The trim removed 11 bases at V and 4 bases at J, leaving 17 bases unmatched. Written as DNA, the CDR3 is TGTGCCTTCAGCCCACGCATGACTAGCGGGAGTTTCACCGGGGAGCTGTTTTTT. Translation gives CAFSPRMTSGSFTGELFF.

In its sample, this clonotype was seen a few times. This chain connects TRBV29-1 to TRBJ1-3, with D perhaps TRBD1 (5 bases). Germline assignment: CDR1 SQVTM and CDR2 ANQGSEA. The CDR3 is 13 residues long. V dropped 2 bases and J dropped 1 base, with 6 bases sitting between them. CDR3 bases: TGCAGCGTTGAAAGGGGTTCTGGAAACACCATATATTTT. This translates into CSVERGSGNTIYF.

This clonotype has only a few counts. V is TRBV21-1 and J is TRBJ1-6; the table's TRBD1 call for D was not verified on the DNA. TRBV21-1 is marked as a pseudogene. This CDR3 has 17 amino acids. For the CDR3, the DNA is TGTGCCAGCAGCAGGGGACAGGGTCTCTCCTATAATTCACCCCTCCACTTT. It encodes CASSRGQGLSYNSPLHF.

This clonotype was seen only a few times. This sequence joins TRBV5-1 and TRBJ1-1, with TRBD1 as a possible D gene (6 bases). Germline V gene lookup returns CDR1 SGHRS and CDR2 YFSETQ. CDR3 length: 14 residues. Trimming removed 0 bases at V and 7 bases at J, with 13 bases between. CDR3 nucleotides: TGCGCCAGCAGCTTGGGGGACACGACCAATGAAGCTTTCTTT. Protein product: CASSLGDTTNEAFF.

This chain connects TRBV24-1 to TRBJ2-1; a possible D gene is TRBD2 (5 bases). V dropped 4 bases and J dropped 1 base, with 10 bases sitting between them. The CDR3 length is 15 residues. Germline loops: CDR1 KGHDR, CDR2 SFDVKD. CDR3 sequence: CATSERRRSYNEQFF. In DNA form, the CDR3 reads TGTGCCACCAGTGAGAGGAGGAGGTCCTACAATGAGCAGTTCTTC.

The CDR3 here is CASSLLGGHTQYF. The CDR3 region has the DNA TGTGCCAGCAGCTTACTCGGAGGACATACGCAGTATTTT. V and J are TRBV7-2 and TRBJ2-3; the D gene is possibly TRBD2 (5 bases). Germline V gene sequence: CDR1 SGHTA, CDR2 FQGNSA. V lost 2 bases and J 7 bases, leaving 10 bases between the germline ends. CDR3 size: 13 residues.

This rearrangement joins TRBV28 to TRBJ1-2; TRBD1 matches 9 bases. CDR3 size: 13 residues. Germline CDR1 and CDR2: MDHEN and SYDVKM. V lost 6 bases, J lost 5 bases, and 4 bases stayed unmatched. DNA of the CDR3: TGTGCCAGCAGGACAGGGGGAGTATATGGCTACACCTTC. It is translated as CASRTGGVYGYTF.

The chain carries TRBV12-3 or TRBV12-4 and TRBJ2-1; the match to TRBD1 covers 9 bases. CDR3 length: 15 amino acids. Trimming cost V 2 bases and J 6 bases; bases outside gene matches: 5. For the CDR3, the DNA is TGTGCCAGCAGTTTATCGGGGACAGGGACCAATGAGCAGTTCTTC. Translating it yields CASSLSGTGTNEQFF.

There are a few counts of this clonotype. V and J are TRBV28 and TRBJ2-7; D is ambiguous. Trimming took off 8 bases at V and 2 bases at J, with 10 bases between the two ends. CDR1 and CDR2 from the germline V gene are MDHEN and SYDVKM. The CDR3 consists of 12 residues. CDR3 residues: CASEAGTYEQYF. The CDR3 DNA reads as TGTGCCAGCGAGGCAGGCACCTACGAGCAGTACTTC.

A few counts support this clonotype. The chain joins TRBV29-1 to TRBJ2-1, with 7 bases identical to TRBD1. J gave up 4 bases and V 4 bases, and 7 bases lay outside the gene matches. The CDR3 has 14 residues. Germline CDR1 and CDR2: SQVTM and ANQGSEA. CDR3 sequence: CSVVQGRYYNEQFF. The CDR3 DNA reads TGCAGCGTTGTACAGGGGCGTTATTACAATGAGCAGTTCTTC.

A remark on this clonotype: One end of the junction varies from germline; a read error may be responsible. The chain recombines TRBV20-1 with TRBJ2-3; possibly TRBD1 for D (6 bases). Per germline, CDR1 DFQATT and CDR2 SNEGSKA (reference sequence). There are 12 residues in the CDR3. In nucleotides, the CDR3 is TGCAGTGCTAGGTACCGGACAGCTACGCAGTATTTT. The encoded protein is CSARYRTATQYF.

This clonotype was seen repeatedly, ten times or more. J is TRBJ1-1 and V is TRBV7-2; 8 positions agree with TRBD1. Germline lookup yields CDR1 SGHTA and CDR2 FQGNSA. CDR3 length equals 14 residues. Germline trimming cut 5 bases from V and 4 bases from J; bases unmatched to any gene: 6. In DNA form, the CDR3 reads TGTGCCAGCAGCGGACAGGGCCCCGGCACTGAAGCTTTCTTT. This sequence encodes CASSGQGPGTEAFF.

The genes are TRBV5-1 and TRBJ1-3; D is undetermined. The CDR3 covers 15 residues. The germline V and J ends were trimmed by 2 bases and 0 bases, with 9 bases remaining between them. CDR1 and CDR2 from the germline V gene are SGHRS and YFSETQ. In DNA form, the CDR3 reads TGCGCCAGCAGCTTTATGGCCCTCTCTGGAAACACCATATATTTT. Translation: CASSFMALSGNTIYF.

In this sample, this clonotype turned up a few times. This rearrangement joins TRBV29-1 to TRBJ1-2; a possible D gene is TRBD1 (5 bases). Germline CDR1 and CDR2: SQVTM and ANQGSEA. The CDR3 has 12 residues. Trimming left V 6 bases short and J 4 bases short, with 12 bases between. CDR3 nucleotides: TGCAGCGTGGGGGAGGGAACCTATGGCTACACCTTC. Translating it yields CSVGEGTYGYTF.

A few counts support this clonotype. The chain has TRBV9 and TRBJ2-2; no clear D gene. The V end lost 3 bases, the J end lost 2 bases, and 14 bases lay between the germline ends. CDR3 size: 16 residues. Per germline, CDR1 SGDLS and CDR2 YYNGEE. The CDR3 DNA follows: TGTGCCAGCAGCGCGAGGTCGCGGACCAACACCGGGGAGCTGTTTTTT. Encoded protein: CASSARSRTNTGELFF. Variable domain in full (rest from reference TRBV9 and TRBJ2-2): DSGVTQTPKHLITATGQRVTLRCSPRSGDLSVYWYQQSLDQGLQFLIQYYNGEERAKGNILERFSAQQFPDLHSELNLSSLELGDSALYFCASSARSRTNTGELFFGEGSRLTVL.

J is TRBJ1-1 and V is TRBV27, with D unclear. Trimming removed 3 bases from V and 3 bases from J, with 14 bases in between. The CDR3 spans 15 residues. Germline V gives CDR1 MNHEY, CDR2 SMNVEV (reference sequence). CDR3 loop: CASSFWHLRDTEAFF. CDR3 coding DNA: TGTGCCAGCAGTTTTTGGCACCTGAGGGACACTGAAGCTTTCTTT.

This chain links TRBV5-1 with TRBJ1-1; possibly TRBD1 for D (6 bases). This CDR3 spans 16 amino acids. Trimming stripped 3 bases from V and 5 bases from J, with 20 bases between. Germline CDR1 reads SGHRS; CDR2 reads YFSETQ. The CDR3 protein is CASSSIGAGAGTEAFF. CDR3 bases: TGCGCCAGCAGCTCAATCGGCGCGGGGGCGGGGACTGAAGCTTTCTTT. Full variable domain (missing parts from reference TRBV5-1 and TRBJ1-1): KAGVTQTPRYLIKTRGQQVTLSCSPISGHRSVSWYQQTPGQGLQFLFEYFSETQRNKGNFPGRFSGRQFSNSRSEMNVSTLELGDSALYLCASSSIGAGAGTEAFFGQGTRLTVV.

In this sample, this clonotype turned up a few times. This chain uses TRBV5-1 with TRBJ2-7; 13 nucleotides agree with TRBD2. The CDR3 consists of 15 residues. The germline V gene encodes CDR1 SGHRS and CDR2 YFSETQ. The V gene end was trimmed by 5 bases and the J gene end by 2 bases; junction bases not matched to a gene: 4. As DNA, the CDR3 is TGCGCCAGCAGTCATGGACTAGCGGGAGCCTACGAGCAGTACTTC. Translated, it gives CASSHGLAGAYEQYF.

This clonotype was counted only a few times. This CDR3 reads CSALRQGAYNEQFF. In DNA form, the CDR3 reads TGCAGTGCTTTAAGACAGGGGGCCTACAATGAGCAGTTCTTC. The V and J genes are TRBV20-1 and TRBJ2-1, with 9 bases matching TRBD1. CDR1 and CDR2 (germline): DFQATT, SNEGSKA (reference sequence). V lost 5 bases and J lost 2; bases outside the gene matches: 4. The CDR3 contains 14 residues.

In this sample, this clonotype turned up a few times. This chain connects TRBV20-1 to TRBJ2-1, with D perhaps TRBD2 (6 bases). The V gene's germline CDR1 is DFQATT and CDR2 SNEGSKA (reference sequence). V gave up 0 bases and J gave up 0 bases, with 12 bases separating them. This CDR3 contains 16 residues. The CDR3 is CSAREGGASSYNEQFF. The CDR3 DNA sequence: TGCAGTGCTAGAGAAGGAGGGGCTAGCTCCTACAATGAGCAGTTCTTC.

This clonotype occurred once. The rearrangement uses TRBV24-1 and TRBJ2-5, with 7 nucleotides matching TRBD1. The length of the CDR3 is 14 residues. CDR1 KGHDR and CDR2 SFDVKD come from the germline V gene. V lost 5 bases, J lost 5 bases, and 7 bases stayed unmatched. CDR3 loop: CATSGEGGAETQYF. The CDR3 nucleotides are TGTGCCACCAGTGGTGAAGGGGGCGCGGAGACCCAGTACTTC.

There are a few counts of this clonotype. V and J are TRBV24-1 and TRBJ1-1; D is uncertain. CDR3 size: 14 residues. The ends were cut back, 7 bases at V and 1 base at J, with 12 bases in the middle. Per the germline V gene, CDR1 is KGHDR and CDR2 is SFDVKD. CDR3 sequence (DNA): TGTGCCACCAGCCGGGCAGGTCGGAACACTGAAGCTTTCTTT. Its translation: CATSRAGRNTEAFF.